This T cell receptor (beta chain) stems from a study of T cell responses to AZD1222 COVID-19 vaccine. Study outcomes and limitations: Unmutated variant regions reportedly attract nearly half of all spike-specific TCRs. Seropositive status at baseline applied to only 6 or 7 AZD1222 recipients.

A word on this clone: Its matching antigen is unknown.

Using immunoSEQ multiplex PCR, the repertoire was profiled, and TCRdb retains in-frame clones only, with some absent. Counted here are some 100,000 clones, about 87% occurring once; the ten biggest clones make up roughly 10%. CDR1 and CDR2 from the germline V gene are MNHNS and SASEGT. Trimming left V 2 bases short and J 9 bases short, with 8 bases between. The CDR3 loop spans 12 amino acids. Second-dose timings of about 4 or about 12 weeks were pooled. This receptor was obtained from an adult who received the AZD1222 COVID-19 vaccine. The gene calls are TRBV6-1 and TRBJ1-5; perhaps TRBD1 as D (5 bases). The specimen comprised peripheral blood, sampled 28 days after the second AZD1222 dose. The CDR3 DNA follows: TGTGCCAGCAGTGAAATGGGGACGCCCCAGCATTTT. It specifies CASSEMGTPQHF.